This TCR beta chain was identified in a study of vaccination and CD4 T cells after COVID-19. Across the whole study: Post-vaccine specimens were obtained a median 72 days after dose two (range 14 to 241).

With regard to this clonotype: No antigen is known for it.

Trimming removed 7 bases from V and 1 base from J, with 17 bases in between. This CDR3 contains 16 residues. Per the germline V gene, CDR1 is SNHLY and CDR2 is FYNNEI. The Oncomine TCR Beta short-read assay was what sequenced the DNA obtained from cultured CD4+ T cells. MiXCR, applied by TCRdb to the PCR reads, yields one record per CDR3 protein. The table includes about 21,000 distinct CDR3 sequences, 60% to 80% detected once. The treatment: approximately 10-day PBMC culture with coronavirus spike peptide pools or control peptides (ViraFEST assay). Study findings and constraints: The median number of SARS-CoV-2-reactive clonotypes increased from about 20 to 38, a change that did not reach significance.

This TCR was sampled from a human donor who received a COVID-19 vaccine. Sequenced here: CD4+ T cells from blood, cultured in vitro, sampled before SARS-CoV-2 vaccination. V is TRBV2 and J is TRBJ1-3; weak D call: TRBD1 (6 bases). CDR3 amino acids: CASKESGTPSGNTIYF. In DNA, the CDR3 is TGTGCCAGCAAAGAATCGGGGACACCTTCTGGAAACACCATATATTTT.